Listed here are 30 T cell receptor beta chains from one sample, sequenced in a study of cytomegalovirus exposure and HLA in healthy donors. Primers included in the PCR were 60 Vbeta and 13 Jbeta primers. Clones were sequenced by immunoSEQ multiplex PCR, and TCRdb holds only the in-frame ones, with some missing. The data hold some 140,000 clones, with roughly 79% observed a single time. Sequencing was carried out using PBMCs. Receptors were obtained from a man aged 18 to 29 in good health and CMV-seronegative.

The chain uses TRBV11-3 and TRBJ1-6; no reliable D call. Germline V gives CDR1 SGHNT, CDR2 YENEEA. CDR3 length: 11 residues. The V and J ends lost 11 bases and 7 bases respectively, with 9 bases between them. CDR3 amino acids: CAPSNNSPLHF. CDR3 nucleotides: TGTGCCCCTAGTAACAATTCACCCCTCCACTTT.

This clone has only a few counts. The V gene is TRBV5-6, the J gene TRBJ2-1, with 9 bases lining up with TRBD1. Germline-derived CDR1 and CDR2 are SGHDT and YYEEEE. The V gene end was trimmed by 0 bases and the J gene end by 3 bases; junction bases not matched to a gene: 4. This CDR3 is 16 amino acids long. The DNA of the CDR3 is TGTGCCAGCAGCTTGGTCGGGACAGGGTACTACAATGAGCAGTTCTTC. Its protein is CASSLVGTGYYNEQFF.

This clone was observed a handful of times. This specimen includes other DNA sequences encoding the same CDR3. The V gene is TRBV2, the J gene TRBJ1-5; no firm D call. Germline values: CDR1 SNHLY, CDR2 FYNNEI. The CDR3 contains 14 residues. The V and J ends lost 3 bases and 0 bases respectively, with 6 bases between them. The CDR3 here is CASSDGVSNQPQHF. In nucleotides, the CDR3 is TGTGCCAGCAGTGACGGAGTTAGCAATCAGCCCCAGCATTTT.

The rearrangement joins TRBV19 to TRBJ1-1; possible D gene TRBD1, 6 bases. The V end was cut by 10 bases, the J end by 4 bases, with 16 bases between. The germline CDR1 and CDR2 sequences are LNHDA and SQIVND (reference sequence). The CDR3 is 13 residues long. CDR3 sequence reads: CATGTSGTTEAFF. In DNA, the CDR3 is TGTGCCACCGGGACATCCGGGACCACTGAAGCTTTCTTT.

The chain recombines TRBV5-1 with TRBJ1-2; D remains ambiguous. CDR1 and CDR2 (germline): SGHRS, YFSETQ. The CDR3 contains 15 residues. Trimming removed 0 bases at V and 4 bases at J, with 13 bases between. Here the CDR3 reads CASSLGREMGYGYTF. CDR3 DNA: TGCGCCAGCAGCTTGGGAAGGGAGATGGGCTATGGCTACACCTTC.

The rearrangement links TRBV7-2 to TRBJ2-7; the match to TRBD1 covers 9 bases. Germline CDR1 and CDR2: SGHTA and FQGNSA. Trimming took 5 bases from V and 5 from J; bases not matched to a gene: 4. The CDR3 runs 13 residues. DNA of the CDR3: TGTGCCAGCAGCAGCGGGACAGGGAACGAGCAGTACTTC. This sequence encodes CASSSGTGNEQYF.

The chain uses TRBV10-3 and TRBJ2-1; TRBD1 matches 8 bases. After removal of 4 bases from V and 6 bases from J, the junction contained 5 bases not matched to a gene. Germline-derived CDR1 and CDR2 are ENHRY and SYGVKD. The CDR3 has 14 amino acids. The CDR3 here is CAISVAGGVNEQFF. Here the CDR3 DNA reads TGTGCCATCAGTGTAGCAGGGGGCGTCAATGAGCAGTTCTTC.

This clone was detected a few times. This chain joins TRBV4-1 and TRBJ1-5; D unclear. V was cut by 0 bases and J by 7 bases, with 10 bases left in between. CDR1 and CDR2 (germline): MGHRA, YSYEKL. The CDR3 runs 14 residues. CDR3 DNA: TGCGCCAGCAGCCAAGATCTGAGGGCCCAGCCCCAGCATTTT. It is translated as CASSQDLRAQPQHF.

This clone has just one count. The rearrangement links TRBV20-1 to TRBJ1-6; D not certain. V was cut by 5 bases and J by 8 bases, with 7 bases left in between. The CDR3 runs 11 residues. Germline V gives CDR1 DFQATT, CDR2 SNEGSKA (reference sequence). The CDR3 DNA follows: TGCAGTGCTCGGACTTATTCACCCCTCCACTTT. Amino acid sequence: CSARTYSPLHF.

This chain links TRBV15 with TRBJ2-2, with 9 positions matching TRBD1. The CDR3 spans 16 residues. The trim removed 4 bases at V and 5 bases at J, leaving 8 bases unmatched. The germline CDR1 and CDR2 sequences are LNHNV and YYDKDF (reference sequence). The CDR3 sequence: CATSINRGPGTGELFF. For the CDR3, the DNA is TGTGCCACCAGCATCAACAGGGGGCCAGGTACCGGGGAGCTGTTTTTT.

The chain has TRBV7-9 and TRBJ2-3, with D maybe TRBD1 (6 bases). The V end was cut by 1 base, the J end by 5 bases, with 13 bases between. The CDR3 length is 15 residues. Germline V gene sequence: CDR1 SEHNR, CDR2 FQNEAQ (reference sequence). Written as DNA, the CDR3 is TGTGCCAGCAGCTTAGTGTGGGGGCTTAAAGATACGCAGTATTTT. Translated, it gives CASSLVWGLKDTQYF.

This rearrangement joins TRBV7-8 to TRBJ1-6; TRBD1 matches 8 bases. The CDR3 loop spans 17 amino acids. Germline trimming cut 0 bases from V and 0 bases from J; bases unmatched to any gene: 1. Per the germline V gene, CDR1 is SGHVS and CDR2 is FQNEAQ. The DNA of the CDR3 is TGTGCCAGCAGCTTAGCAGGACAGGGCTCCTATAATTCACCCCTCCACTTT. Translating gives CASSLAGQGSYNSPLHF.

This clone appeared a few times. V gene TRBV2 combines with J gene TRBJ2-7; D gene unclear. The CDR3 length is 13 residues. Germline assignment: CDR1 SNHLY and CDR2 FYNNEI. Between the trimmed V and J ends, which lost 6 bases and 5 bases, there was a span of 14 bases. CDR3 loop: CASSTARRDEQYF. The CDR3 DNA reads TGTGCCAGCAGCACTGCCCGTCGGGACGAGCAGTACTTC.

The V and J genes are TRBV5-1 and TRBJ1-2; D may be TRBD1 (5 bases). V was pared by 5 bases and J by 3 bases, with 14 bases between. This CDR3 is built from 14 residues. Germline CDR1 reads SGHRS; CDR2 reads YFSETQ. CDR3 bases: TGCGCCAGCAGTCCTACCACAGGAGACTATGGCTACACCTTC. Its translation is CASSPTTGDYGYTF.

CDR3 bases: TGTGCCAGCAGCCGGGACAGGGTAAGGACTGAAGCTTTCTTT. This sequence encodes CASSRDRVRTEAFF. The rearrangement uses TRBV2 and TRBJ1-1, with TRBD1 identical over 9 bases. The V and J ends lost 6 bases and 5 bases, in that order; junction bases with no gene match: 7. The CDR3 has 14 amino acids. CDR1 is SNHLY and CDR2 is FYNNEI in the germline V gene.

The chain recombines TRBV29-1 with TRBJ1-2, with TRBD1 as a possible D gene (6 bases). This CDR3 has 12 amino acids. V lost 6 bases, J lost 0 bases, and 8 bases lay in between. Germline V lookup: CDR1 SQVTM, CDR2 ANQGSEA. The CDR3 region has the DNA TGCAGCGTGGACAGAGCTAACTATGGCTACACCTTC. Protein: CSVDRANYGYTF.

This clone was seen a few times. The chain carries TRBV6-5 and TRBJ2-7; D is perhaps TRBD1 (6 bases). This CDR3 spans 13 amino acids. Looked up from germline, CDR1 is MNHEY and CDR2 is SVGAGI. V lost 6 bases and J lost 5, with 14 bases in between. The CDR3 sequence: CASRLQGLDEQYF. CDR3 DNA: TGTGCCAGCAGACTACAGGGTTTAGACGAGCAGTACTTC.

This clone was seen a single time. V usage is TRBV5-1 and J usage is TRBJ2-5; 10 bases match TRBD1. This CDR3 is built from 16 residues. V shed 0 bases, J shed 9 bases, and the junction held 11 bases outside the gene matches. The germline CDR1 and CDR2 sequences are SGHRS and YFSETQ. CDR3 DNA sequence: TGCGCCAGCAGCTTGGGACAGGGGGCTTCATGGGAGGCCCAGTACTTC. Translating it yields CASSLGQGASWEAQYF.

The CDR3 spells CASSPYTGWGPYNEQFF. CDR3 in DNA: TGTGCCAGTAGTCCGTACACAGGGTGGGGGCCGTACAATGAGCAGTTCTTC. This rearrangement joins TRBV19 to TRBJ2-1, with a weak D call TRBD1 (6 bases). Germline values: CDR1 LNHDA, CDR2 SQIVND (reference sequence). The CDR3 totals 17 residues. V was pared by 5 bases and J by 4 bases, with 21 bases between.

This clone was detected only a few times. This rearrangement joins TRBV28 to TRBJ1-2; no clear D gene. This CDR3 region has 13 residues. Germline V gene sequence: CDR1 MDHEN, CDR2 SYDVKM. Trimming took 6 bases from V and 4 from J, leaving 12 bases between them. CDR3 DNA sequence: TGTGCCAGCAGCCGACAATCAGTCTATGGCTACACCTTC. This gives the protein CASSRQSVYGYTF.

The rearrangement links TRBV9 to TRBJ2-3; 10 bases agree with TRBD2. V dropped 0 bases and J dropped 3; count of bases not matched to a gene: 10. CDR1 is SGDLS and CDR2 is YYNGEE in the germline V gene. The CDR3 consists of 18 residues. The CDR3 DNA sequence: TGTGCCAGCAGCGTAGTAGCGGGGGGTACGGGACCGACAGATACGCAGTATTTT. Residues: CASSVVAGGTGPTDTQYF.

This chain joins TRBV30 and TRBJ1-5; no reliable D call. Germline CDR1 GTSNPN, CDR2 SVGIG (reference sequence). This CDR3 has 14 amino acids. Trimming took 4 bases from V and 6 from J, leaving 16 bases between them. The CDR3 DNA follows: TGTGCCTGGACTTCCGGGCAGGCGGGTCAGCCCCAGCATTTT. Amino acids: CAWTSGQAGQPQHF.

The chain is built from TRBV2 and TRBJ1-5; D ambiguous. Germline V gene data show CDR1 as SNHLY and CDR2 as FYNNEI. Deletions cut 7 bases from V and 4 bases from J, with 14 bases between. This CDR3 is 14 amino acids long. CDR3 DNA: TGTGCCAGCACCCTTAGACAAGGAAATCAGCCCCAGCATTTT. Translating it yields CASTLRQGNQPQHF.

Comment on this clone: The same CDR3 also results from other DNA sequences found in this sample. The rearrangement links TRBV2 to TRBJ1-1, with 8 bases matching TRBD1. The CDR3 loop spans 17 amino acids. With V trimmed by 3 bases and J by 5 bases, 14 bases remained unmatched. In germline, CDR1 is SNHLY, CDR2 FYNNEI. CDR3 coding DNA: TGTGCCAGCAGTGACCCAAACAGGGGGGGGAGCGGTACTGAAGCTTTCTTT. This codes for CASSDPNRGGSGTEAFF.

The CDR3 bases are TGTGCCAGCAGCCTAGGGAAGCGGGGGGAGAAAAACATTCAGTACTTC. It codes for CASSLGKRGEKNIQYF. V and J are TRBV7-8 and TRBJ2-4; 9 bases fit TRBD2. V lost 5 bases and J lost 4; bases outside the gene matches: 9. From germline, CDR1 is SGHVS and CDR2 FQNEAQ. CDR3 size: 16 residues.

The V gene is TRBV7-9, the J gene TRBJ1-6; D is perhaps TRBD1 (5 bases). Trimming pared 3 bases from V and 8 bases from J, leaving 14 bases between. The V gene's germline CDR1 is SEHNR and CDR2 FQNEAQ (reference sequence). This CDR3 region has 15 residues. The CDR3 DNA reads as TGTGCCAGCAGCTTTTGGCGACAAGGGGATTCACCCCTCCACTTT. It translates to CASSFWRQGDSPLHF.

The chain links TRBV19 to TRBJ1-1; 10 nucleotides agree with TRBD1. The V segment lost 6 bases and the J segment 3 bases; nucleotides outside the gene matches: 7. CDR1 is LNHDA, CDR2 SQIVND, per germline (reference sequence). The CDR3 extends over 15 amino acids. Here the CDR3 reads CASSIWGTGDTEAFF. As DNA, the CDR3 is TGTGCCAGTAGCATCTGGGGGACAGGGGACACTGAAGCTTTCTTT.

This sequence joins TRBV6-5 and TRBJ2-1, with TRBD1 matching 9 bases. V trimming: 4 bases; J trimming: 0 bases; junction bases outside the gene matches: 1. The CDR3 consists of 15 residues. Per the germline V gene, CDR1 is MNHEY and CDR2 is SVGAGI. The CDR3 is CASSSTGGSYNEQFF. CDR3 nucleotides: TGTGCCAGCAGTTCGACAGGGGGCTCCTACAATGAGCAGTTCTTC.

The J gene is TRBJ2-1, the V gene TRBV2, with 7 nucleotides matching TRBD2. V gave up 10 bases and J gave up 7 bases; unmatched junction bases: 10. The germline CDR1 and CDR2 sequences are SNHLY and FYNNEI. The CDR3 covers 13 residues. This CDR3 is CATRGGVNNEQFF. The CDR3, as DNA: TGTGCCACCCGGGGAGGGGTTAATAATGAGCAGTTCTTC.

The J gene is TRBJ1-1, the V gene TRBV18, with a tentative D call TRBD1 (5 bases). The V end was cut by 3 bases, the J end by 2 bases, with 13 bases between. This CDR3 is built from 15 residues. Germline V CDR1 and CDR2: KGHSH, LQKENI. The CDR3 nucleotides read TGTGCCAGCTCACCGATGGTAGGGGTCAACACTGAAGCTTTCTTT. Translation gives CASSPMVGVNTEAFF. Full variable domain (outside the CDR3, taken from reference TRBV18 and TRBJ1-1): NAGVMQNPRHLVRRRGQEARLRCSPMKGHSHVYWYRQLPEEGLKFMVYLQKENIIDESGMPKERFSAEFPKEGPSILRIQQVVRGDSAAYFCASSPMVGVNTEAFFGQGTRLTVV.